Each of the 18 T cell receptor beta chains below was sequenced from the same sample in a study of shared clonotypes between healthy human individuals. Libraries were prepared by immunoSEQ multiplex PCR; TCRdb keeps only in-frame clonotypes and omits some of them. The sample lists more than 2,000,000 clones; roughly 93% were seen once. Sequenced: naive CD4+ T cells from PBMCs. The subset: CD45RA+ positively selected. Every receptor here comes from a man between 18 and 29 years old in good health. Some clones in this sample may be carry-over from other donors' samples.

CDR3 amino acids: CSAVRSYEQYF. The CDR3 nucleotides are TGCAGTGCGGTCCGGTCCTACGAGCAGTACTTC. The gene calls are TRBV20-1 and TRBJ2-7; D uncertain. Germline V gene lookup returns CDR1 DFQATT and CDR2 SNEGSKA (reference sequence). V dropped 6 bases and J dropped 1 base, with 7 bases sitting between them. This CDR3 spans 11 amino acids.

V and J are TRBV15 and TRBJ1-5; D is ambiguous. V was cut by 3 bases and J by 2 bases, with 14 bases left in between. CDR3 length: 16 residues. The germline V gene encodes CDR1 LNHNV and CDR2 YYDKDF (reference sequence). The CDR3: CATSRRPPGGNQPQHF. CDR3 in DNA: TGTGCCACCAGCAGGCGCCCCCCCGGGGGCAATCAGCCCCAGCATTTT.

The V call is TRBV2, the J call TRBJ2-5, with D possibly TRBD2 on 6 matching bases. V was pared by 8 bases and J by 5 bases, with 15 bases between. The germline gives CDR1 SNHLY, CDR2 FYNNEI. This CDR3 comprises 13 residues. In DNA, the CDR3 is TGTGCCAGCTCTGGGGGGAATTTGGAGACCCAGTACTTC. It translates to CASSGGNLETQYF.

The V call is TRBV28, the J call TRBJ1-1, with a weak D call TRBD1 (5 bases). Germline V gene sequence: CDR1 MDHEN, CDR2 SYDVKM. The CDR3 has 16 residues. Trimming left V 5 bases short and J 6 bases short, with 22 bases between. The CDR3 DNA follows: TGTGCCAGCAGTCCAAACCTCGGGGGGGAAGACGCTGAAGCTTTCTTT. Its protein is CASSPNLGGEDAEAFF.

Comments on this clone: Additional DNA sequences in this sample encode the identical CDR3. The chain carries TRBV4-1 and TRBJ1-5; maybe TRBD1 (5 bases). The CDR3 consists of 14 residues. The V gene lost 0 bases and the J gene lost 4 bases, with 7 bases spanning the gap. From germline, CDR1 is MGHRA and CDR2 YSYEKL. CDR3 in DNA: TGCGCCAGCAGCCAAGATGGGGGAAATCAGCCCCAGCATTTT. Amino acid sequence: CASSQDGGNQPQHF.

V usage is TRBV5-1 and J usage is TRBJ2-7, with 13 positions matching TRBD2. V lost 4 bases to trimming and J lost 5 bases; unmatched junction nucleotides: 9. The CDR3 is made up of 16 amino acids. CDR1 is SGHRS, CDR2 YFSETQ, per germline. The chain's CDR3 is CASSPGTSGIYDEQYF. The CDR3 DNA reads as TGCGCCAGCAGCCCGGGGACTAGCGGGATCTACGACGAGCAGTACTTC.

To note about this clone: The same CDR3 also results from other DNA sequences found in this sample. This chain links TRBV11-2 with TRBJ1-2; no clear D gene. Per germline, CDR1 SGHAT and CDR2 FQNNGV. CDR3 size: 13 residues. V was clipped by 0 bases and J by 2 bases, with 4 bases between them. The DNA for the CDR3 is TGTGCCAGCAGCTTAGATAGGAACTATGGCTACACCTTC. It specifies CASSLDRNYGYTF.

The gene calls are TRBV4-2 and TRBJ2-7; no reliable D call. This CDR3 is 12 amino acids long. Trimming pared 1 base from V and 2 bases from J, leaving 3 bases between. CDR1 is LGHNA, CDR2 YNFKEQ, per germline. As DNA, the CDR3 is TGTGCCAGCAGCCAAGTGCCCTACGAGCAGTACTTC. It translates to CASSQVPYEQYF.

CDR3: CASSVEGQGRGYTF. DNA of the CDR3: TGTGCCAGCAGCGTAGAGGGACAGGGGAGGGGCTACACCTTC. The chain combines TRBV9 with TRBJ1-2, with 10 bases identical to TRBD1. The CDR3 runs 14 residues. CDR1 is SGDLS, CDR2 YYNGEE, per germline. V lost 0 bases, J lost 8 bases, and 4 bases stayed unmatched.

This clone occurred once. Other DNA sequences within the sample encode an identical CDR3. The J gene is TRBJ2-5, the V gene TRBV7-9; 8 bases line up with TRBD2. The CDR3 totals 14 residues. V gave up 2 bases and J gave up 4 bases; unmatched junction bases: 3. Germline CDR1 SEHNR, CDR2 FQNEAQ (reference sequence). Here the CDR3 reads CASSLSGGRETQYF. CDR3 coding DNA: TGTGCCAGCAGCTTAAGCGGGGGAAGAGAGACCCAGTACTTC.

This sequence joins TRBV6-1 and TRBJ1-5; 8 bases are a match to TRBD1. The CDR3 is 14 amino acids. Per germline, CDR1 MNHNS and CDR2 SASEGT. V lost 4 bases to trimming and J lost 4 bases; unmatched junction nucleotides: 3. The CDR3 bases are TGTGCCAGCAGTGTAGACAGGGGTAATCAGCCCCAGCATTTT. Protein: CASSVDRGNQPQHF.

The chain joins TRBV4-3 to TRBJ2-3; 8 nucleotides agree with TRBD2. The CDR3 runs 17 residues. Trimming removed 1 base from V and 4 bases from J; junction bases left unmatched: 10. Germline V gives CDR1 LGHNA, CDR2 YSLEER. CDR3 bases: TGCGCCAGCAGCCAAGGAGTAGCGGGGAATGGTGCAGATACGCAGTATTTT. Translated, it gives CASSQGVAGNGADTQYF.

The chain couples TRBV5-4 to TRBJ2-1; the match to TRBD1 covers 7 bases. Germline V gene lookup returns CDR1 SGHNT and CDR2 YYREEE (reference sequence). With V trimmed by 3 bases and J by 6 bases, 6 bases remained unmatched. The CDR3 runs to 14 residues. CDR3 sequence: CASSSYRGGNEQFF. The CDR3 nucleotides are TGTGCCAGCAGCTCCTACAGGGGCGGCAATGAGCAGTTCTTC.

The chain carries TRBV19 and TRBJ2-6; D remains ambiguous. This CDR3 region has 15 residues. The V end was cut by 3 bases, the J end by 0 bases, with 6 bases between. CDR1 and CDR2 (germline): LNHDA, SQIVND (reference sequence). The CDR3 here is CASSIYRSGANVLTF. The CDR3 DNA is TGTGCCAGTAGTATCTACCGCTCTGGGGCCAACGTCCTGACTTTC.

The V and J genes are TRBV7-7 and TRBJ1-1; TRBD1 is a possible D gene (5 bases). The ends were cut back, 6 bases at V and 10 bases at J, with 18 bases in the middle. The CDR3 length is 13 residues. Germline V lookup: CDR1 SSHAT, CDR2 FNYEAQ (reference sequence). The CDR3 is CASRTVQGLRAFF. CDR3 sequence (DNA): TGTGCCAGCAGGACGGTCCAGGGTCTTCGAGCTTTCTTT.

This chain uses TRBV7-3 with TRBJ1-1, with 8 bases matching TRBD1. V dropped 5 bases and J dropped 1; count of bases not matched to a gene: 18. Germline assignment: CDR1 SGHTA and CDR2 FQGTGA. The CDR3 contains 19 residues. This CDR3 is CASSPTQGARSLKNTEAFF. Here the CDR3 DNA reads TGTGCCAGCAGCCCGACGCAGGGGGCAAGATCCCTAAAGAACACTGAAGCTTTCTTT.

To note about this clone: Other DNA sequences from this sample encode an identical CDR3 as well. The rearrangement joins TRBV6-5 to TRBJ2-7; 10 bases map to TRBD1. Unmatched junction bases numbered 4, after V lost 4 bases and J lost 1 base. The CDR3 runs to 15 residues. From germline, CDR1 is MNHEY and CDR2 SVGAGI. This chain's CDR3 is CASSFRDRGSYEQYF. The CDR3 nucleotides are TGTGCCAGCAGTTTCCGGGACAGGGGATCCTACGAGCAGTACTTC.

V usage is TRBV19 and J usage is TRBJ1-1; tentatively, D is TRBD1 (5 bases). This CDR3 region has 13 residues. Germline lookup yields CDR1 LNHDA and CDR2 SQIVND (reference sequence). The ends were cut back, 10 bases at V and 0 bases at J, with 12 bases in the middle. The CDR3 bases are TGTGCCACAAGGACACCGATGAACACTGAAGCTTTCTTT. Translation gives CATRTPMNTEAFF.